This T cell receptor (beta chain) was sequenced during a study of T-cell memory formation after mild COVID-19. Regarding the study as a whole: Some clones that responded turned up in pre-infection memory, which suggests that cross-reactive memory joined in.

On this clonotype itself: Its antigen remains unknown.

TCRdb re-analysed the 5' RACE reads in MiXCR, keeping a single row per CDR3 protein. The repertoire includes tens of thousands of distinct CDR3 sequences, 20% to 30% of them detected once, and roughly 39% sits in the top ten. This CDR3 spans 14 amino acids. Germline CDR1 MGHRA, CDR2 YSYEKL. V lost 0 bases, J lost 2 bases, and 8 bases lay in between. The clonotype originates from a man aged 18 to 30 who had mild COVID-19 (a few samples of this study predate the infection). Cell type and time point are not known. The chain carries TRBV4-1 and TRBJ2-7, with D perhaps TRBD1 (6 bases). Sequencing was done on a sample of PBMCs or a T cell subset sorted from them (not recorded which). The DNA of the CDR3 is TGCGCCAGCAGCCAAGATCAGGGGCCCTACGAGCAGTACTTC. Translated: CASSQDQGPYEQYF.